These 13 T cell receptor beta chains were all obtained from the same sample, sequenced in a study of T cell responses to AZD1222 COVID-19 vaccine. Some clones are missing from TCRdb's copy, which holds only in-frame ones; the method was immunoSEQ multiplex PCR. The sample contains fewer than 120,000 clones, around 90% of which appear only once. The material sequenced was peripheral blood, taken on day 0 of AZD1222 vaccination. Every receptor here comes from an adult in good health.

This clone was seen only once. The V gene is TRBV7-2, the J gene TRBJ2-7, with TRBD1 identical over 11 bases. The V segment lost 4 bases and the J segment 3 bases; nucleotides outside the gene matches: 5. The CDR3 is 15 amino acids. Germline values: CDR1 SGHTA, CDR2 FQGNSA. The CDR3 sequence is CASSSPGTGGYEQYF. CDR3 nucleotide sequence: TGTGCCAGCAGCTCACCCGGGACAGGGGGCTACGAGCAGTACTTC. Supplemented by reference TRBV7-2 and TRBJ2-7, the full variable domain reads GAGVSQSPSNKVTEKGKDVELRCDPISGHTALYWYRQSLGQGLEFLIYFQGNSAPDKSGLPSDRFSAERTGGSVSTLTIQRTQQEDSAVYLCASSSPGTGGYEQYFGPGTRLTVT.

In DNA, the CDR3 is TGTGCCAGCAGCTTAGAAGGGCACCCAAAACTCTACGAGCAGTACTTC. This encodes CASSLEGHPKLYEQYF. This rearrangement joins TRBV7-7 to TRBJ2-7; no clear D. Germline CDR1 and CDR2: SSHAT and FNYEAQ (reference sequence). V was shortened by 1 base and J by 3 bases, with 16 bases between the two germline ends. CDR3 size: 16 residues.

V usage is TRBV5-6 and J usage is TRBJ2-3; D gene unclear. This CDR3 contains 12 residues. Trimming pared 4 bases from V and 6 bases from J, leaving 9 bases between. CDR1 and CDR2 (germline): SGHDT, YYEEEE. CDR3 nucleotide sequence: TGTGCCAGCAGCCCCGATTTTGATACGCAGTATTTT. This translates into CASSPDFDTQYF. Together with reference TRBV5-6 and TRBJ2-3, the CDR3 gives the full variable domain: DAGVTQSPTHLIKTRGQQVTLRCSPKSGHDTVSWYQQALGQGPQFIFQYYEEEERQRGNFPDRFSGHQFPNYSSELNVNALLLGDSALYLCASSPDFDTQYFGPGTRLTVL.

The rearrangement joins TRBV27 to TRBJ2-7; 9 positions agree with TRBD1. Germline lookup yields CDR1 MNHEY and CDR2 SMNVEV (reference sequence). The CDR3 runs 15 residues. The V gene end was trimmed by 5 bases and the J gene end by 2 bases; junction bases not matched to a gene: 7. CDR3 residues: CASSAATGGTYEQYF. The CDR3, as DNA: TGTGCCAGCAGTGCAGCTACAGGGGGCACCTACGAGCAGTACTTC.

V is TRBV19 and J is TRBJ2-3, with a possible D match to TRBD2 (7 bases). The CDR3 is made up of 16 amino acids. Germline V gives CDR1 LNHDA, CDR2 SQIVND (reference sequence). The V end lost 7 bases, the J end lost 2 bases, and 19 bases lay between the germline ends. The CDR3 nucleotides read TGTGCCAGTAAGGGGGGGGAAATCACAACCACAGATACGCAGTATTTT. As protein: CASKGGEITTTDTQYF.

The chain recombines TRBV7-9 with TRBJ1-3; D ambiguous. The CDR3 is 14 residues long. Per the germline V gene, CDR1 is SEHNR and CDR2 is FQNEAQ (reference sequence). The V gene lost 1 base and the J gene lost 4 bases, with 8 bases spanning the gap. The CDR3, as DNA: TGTGCCAGCAGCTTAGGGGGAATCGGAAACACCATATATTTT. Its protein is CASSLGGIGNTIYF.

The chain employs TRBV25-1 and TRBJ2-2; no reliable D call. CDR1 and CDR2 from the germline V gene are MGHDK and SYGVNS. The CDR3 length is 17 residues. Trimming removed 1 base at V and 0 bases at J, with 12 bases between. The CDR3, as DNA: TGTGCCAGCAGTGAATTAGGTCGGATCGCGAACACCGGGGAGCTGTTTTTT. Translated, it gives CASSELGRIANTGELFF.

The table lists this clone with many counts. J is TRBJ2-7 and V is TRBV27; 8 nucleotides agree with TRBD2. Germline values: CDR1 MNHEY, CDR2 SMNVEV (reference sequence). The J segment lost 0 bases and the V segment lost 5 bases, leaving 6 bases of the junction unmatched. The CDR3 spans 15 residues. The CDR3 nucleotides read TGTGCCAGCAGTCCACGGGCGGGAGGCTCCTACGAGCAGTACTTC. As protein: CASSPRAGGSYEQYF.

The chain uses TRBV7-3 and TRBJ1-1, with D perhaps TRBD1 (6 bases). The V end was cut by 4 bases, the J end by 8 bases, with 14 bases between. The length of the CDR3 is 13 residues. Germline assignment: CDR1 SGHTA and CDR2 FQGTGA. CDR3 coding DNA: TGTGCCAGCAGCTCCGGTCTCCAGGGGGAAGCTTTCTTT. This translates into CASSSGLQGEAFF.

The rearrangement links TRBV19 to TRBJ1-1; TRBD1 is a possible D gene (5 bases). Germline loops: CDR1 LNHDA, CDR2 SQIVND (reference sequence). With 6 bases removed from V and 6 bases from J, the gap between germline ends came to 20 bases. This CDR3 comprises 15 residues. The CDR3 DNA follows: TGTGCCAGTAGGCTACAGGACCTGAGAGGCGCTGAAGCTTTCTTT. Its translation is CASRLQDLRGAEAFF.

V and J are TRBV24-1 and TRBJ1-2, with TRBD1 matching 10 bases. CDR1 and CDR2 (germline): KGHDR, SFDVKD. The V segment lost 2 bases and the J segment 7 bases; nucleotides outside the gene matches: 9. The CDR3 is 16 amino acids. CDR3 bases: TGTGCCACCAGTGATTACAAGGCCGGGACAGGGGTTGGCTACACCTTC. It encodes CATSDYKAGTGVGYTF.

The CDR3 protein is CASSPGQSSNQPQHF. CDR3 sequence (DNA): TGTGCCAGCTCACCAGGACAGTCAAGCAATCAGCCCCAGCATTTT. V and J are TRBV18 and TRBJ1-5; a weak D match, TRBD1 (6 bases). The ends were cut back, 2 bases at V and 1 base at J, with 9 bases in the middle. This CDR3 is 15 amino acids long. Germline values: CDR1 KGHSH, CDR2 LQKENI.

The chain joins TRBV28 to TRBJ2-7; a weak D match, TRBD1 (7 bases). Trimming took off 3 bases at V and 1 base at J, with 10 bases between the two ends. The germline CDR1 and CDR2 sequences are MDHEN and SYDVKM. CDR3 size: 14 residues. CDR3 DNA sequence: TGTGCCAGCAGTTTGACAGGGAGGTCCTACGAGCAGTACTTC. Its translation: CASSLTGRSYEQYF.